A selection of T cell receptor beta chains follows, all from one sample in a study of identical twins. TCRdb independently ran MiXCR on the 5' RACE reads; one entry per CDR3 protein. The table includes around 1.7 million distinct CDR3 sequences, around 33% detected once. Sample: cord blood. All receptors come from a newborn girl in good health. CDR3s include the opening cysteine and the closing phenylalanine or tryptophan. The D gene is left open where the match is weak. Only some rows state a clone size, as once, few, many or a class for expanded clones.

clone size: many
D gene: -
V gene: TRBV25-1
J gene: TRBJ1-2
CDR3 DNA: TGTGCCAGCAGTGAATCCGGGTCTAATAAGGGGGATGGCTACACCTTC
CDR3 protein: CASSESGSNKGDGYTF

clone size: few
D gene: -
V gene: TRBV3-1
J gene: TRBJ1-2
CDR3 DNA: TGTGCCAGCAGCCAAGGGGGCCGCCGCAACTATGGCTACACCTTC
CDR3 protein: CASSQGGRRNYGYTF

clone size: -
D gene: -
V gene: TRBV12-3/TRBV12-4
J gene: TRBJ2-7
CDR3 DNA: TGTGCCAGCAGTTCCCCAGGTCCTGCCTACGAGCAGTACTTC
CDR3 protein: CASSSPGPAYEQYF

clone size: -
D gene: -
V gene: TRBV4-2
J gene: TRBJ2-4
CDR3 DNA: TGTGCCAGCAGCCAAGGAGCGGGAAACATTCAGTACTTC
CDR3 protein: CASSQGAGNIQYF

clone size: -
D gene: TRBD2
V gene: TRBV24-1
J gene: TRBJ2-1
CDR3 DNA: TGTGCCACCAGTGACTCCGGGACTAGTAGGTACAATGAGCAGTTCTTC
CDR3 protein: CATSDSGTSRYNEQFF

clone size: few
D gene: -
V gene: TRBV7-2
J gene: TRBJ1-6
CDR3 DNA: TGTGCCAGCAGCTTTCACAGAGACCTGAATTCACCCCTCCACTTT
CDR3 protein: CASSFHRDLNSPLHF

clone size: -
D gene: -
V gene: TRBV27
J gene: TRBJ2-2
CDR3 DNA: TGTGCCAGCAGTCCCGGACACTACACCGGGGAGCTGTTTTTT
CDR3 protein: CASSPGHYTGELFF

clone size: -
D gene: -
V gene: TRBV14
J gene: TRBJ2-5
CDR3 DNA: TGTGCCAGCAGCCAAGGAGCGGAGTTACCTGCTGTGGGGGAGCAGTACTTC
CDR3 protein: CASSQGAELPAVGEQYF

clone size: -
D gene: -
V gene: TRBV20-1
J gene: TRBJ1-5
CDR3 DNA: TGCAGTGCTAGTAAGGACCTCAGTACCAATCAGCCCCAGCATTTT
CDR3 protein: CSASKDLSTNQPQHF

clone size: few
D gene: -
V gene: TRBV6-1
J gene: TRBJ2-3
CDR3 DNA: TGTGCCAGCCTTAGACAGGGCACAGATACGCAGTATTTT
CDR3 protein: CASLRQGTDTQYF

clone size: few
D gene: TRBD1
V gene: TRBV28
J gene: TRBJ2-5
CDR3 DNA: TGTGCCAGCAGAATCCCCGGGACAGGCCAAGAGACCCAGTACTTC
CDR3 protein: CASRIPGTGQETQYF

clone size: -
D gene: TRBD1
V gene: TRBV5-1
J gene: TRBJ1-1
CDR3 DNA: TGCGCCAGCAGCCCAGACCAGACAGGGGGACGCTTATTCGGCACTGAAGCTTTCTTT
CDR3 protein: CASSPDQTGGRLFGTEAFF

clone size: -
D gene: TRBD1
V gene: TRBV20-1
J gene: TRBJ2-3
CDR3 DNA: TGCAGTGCCCGACAGGGGGCGGGAGATACGCAGTATTTT
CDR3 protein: CSARQGAGDTQYF

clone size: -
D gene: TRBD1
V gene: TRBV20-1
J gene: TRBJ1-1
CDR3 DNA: TGCAGTGCGTACAGGGGATCCTTGAACACTGAAGCTTTCTTT
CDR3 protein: CSAYRGSLNTEAFF

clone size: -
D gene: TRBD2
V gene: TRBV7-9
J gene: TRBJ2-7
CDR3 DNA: TGTGCCAGCAGCTTTTTCCCTAGCGGGGGGGATAATGAGCAGTACTTC
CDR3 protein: CASSFFPSGGDNEQYF

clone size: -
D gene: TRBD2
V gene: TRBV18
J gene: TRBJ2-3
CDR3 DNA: TGTGCCAGCTCGCTAACGCCGGGACTAGCGGGGTTTTTCACAGATACGCAGTATTTT
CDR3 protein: CASSLTPGLAGFFTDTQYF

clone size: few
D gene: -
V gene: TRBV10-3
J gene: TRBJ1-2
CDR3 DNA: TGTGCCATCAGTGAGTCGACAGGCAGCTATGGCTACACCTTC
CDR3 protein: CAISESTGSYGYTF

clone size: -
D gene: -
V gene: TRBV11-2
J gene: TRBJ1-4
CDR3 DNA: TGTGCCAGCAGCCACCAGGGTCAGGGGCGGGGTAATGAAAAACTGTTTTTT
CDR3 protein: CASSHQGQGRGNEKLFF

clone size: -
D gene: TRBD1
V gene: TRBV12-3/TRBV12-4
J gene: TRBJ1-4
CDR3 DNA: TGTGCCAGCAGTTTTGGGACAGAGAATGAAAAACTGTTTTTT
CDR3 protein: CASSFGTENEKLFF

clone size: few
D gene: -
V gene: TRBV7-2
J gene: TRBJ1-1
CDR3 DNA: TGTGCCAGCAGCCCAGGGCCCTACACTGAAGCTTTCTTT
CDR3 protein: CASSPGPYTEAFF

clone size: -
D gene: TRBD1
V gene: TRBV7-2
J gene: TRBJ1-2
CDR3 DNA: TGTGCCAGCAGCCTCGACAGGGGGCGCAGCTATGGCTACACCTTC
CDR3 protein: CASSLDRGRSYGYTF

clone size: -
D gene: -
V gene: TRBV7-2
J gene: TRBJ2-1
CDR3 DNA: TGTGCCAGCAGCCCTCACTCGAGATCCTACAATGAGCAGTTCTTC
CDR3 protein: CASSPHSRSYNEQFF

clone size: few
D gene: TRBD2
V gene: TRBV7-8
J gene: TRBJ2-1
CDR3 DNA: TGTGCCAGCAGCACACTAGCGGGAAGGAGTGAGCAGTTCTTC
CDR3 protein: CASSTLAGRSEQFF

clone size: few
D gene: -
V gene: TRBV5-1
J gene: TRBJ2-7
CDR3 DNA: TGCGCCAGCAGCTATGGCAACTCCTACGAGCAGTACTTC
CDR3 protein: CASSYGNSYEQYF

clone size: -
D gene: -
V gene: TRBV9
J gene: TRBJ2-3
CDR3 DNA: TGTGCCAGCAGCGTAGGTAGCGGCTTGCCCCATACGCAGTATTTT
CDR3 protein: CASSVGSGLPHTQYF

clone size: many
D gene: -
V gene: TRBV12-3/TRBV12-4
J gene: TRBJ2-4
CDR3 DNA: TGTGCCAGCAGCTATCTTCAAGCCAAAAACATTCAGTACTTC
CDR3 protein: CASSYLQAKNIQYF

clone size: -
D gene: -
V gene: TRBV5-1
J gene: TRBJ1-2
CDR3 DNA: TGCGCCAGCAGCTTGTCGTCCGGTTCCTTAGCTAACTATGGCTACACCTTC
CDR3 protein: CASSLSSGSLANYGYTF

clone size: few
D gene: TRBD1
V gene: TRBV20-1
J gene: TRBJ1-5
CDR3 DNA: TGCAGTGCTAGGGTGGACAGGGGCAATCAGCCCCAGCATTTT
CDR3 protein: CSARVDRGNQPQHF

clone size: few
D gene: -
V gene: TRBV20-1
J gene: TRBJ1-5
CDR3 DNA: TGCAGTGCTAGACCGGGGGCCAATCAGCCCCAGCATTTT
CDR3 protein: CSARPGANQPQHF

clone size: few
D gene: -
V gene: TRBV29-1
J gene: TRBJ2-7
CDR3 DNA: TGCAGCGTTGAAGGTGAGCAGCACGAGCAGTACTTC
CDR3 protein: CSVEGEQHEQYF

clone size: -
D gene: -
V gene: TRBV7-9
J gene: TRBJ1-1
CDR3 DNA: TGTGCCAGCAGCTTACATACAGGGTTGAACACTGAAGCTTTCTTT
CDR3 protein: CASSLHTGLNTEAFF

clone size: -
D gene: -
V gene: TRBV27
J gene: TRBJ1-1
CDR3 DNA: TGTGCCAGCAGTCCCGTCGCAGGGAACACTGAAGCTTTCTTT
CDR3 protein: CASSPVAGNTEAFF

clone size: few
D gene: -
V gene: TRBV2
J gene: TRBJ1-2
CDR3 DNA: TGTGCCAGCAGTGAATACAGCCTCTATGGCTGCACCTTC
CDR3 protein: CASSEYSLYGCTF

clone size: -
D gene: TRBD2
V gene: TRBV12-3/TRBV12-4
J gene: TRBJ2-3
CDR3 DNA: TGTGCCAGCAGTTTTTGGACTAGCGGGGTAGATACGGAGTATTTT
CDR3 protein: CASSFWTSGVDTEYF

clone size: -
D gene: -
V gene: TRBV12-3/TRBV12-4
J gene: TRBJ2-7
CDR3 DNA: TGTGCCAGCAGTCCAGGGGCAGAGCGACCCGAGCAGTACTTC
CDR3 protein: CASSPGAERPEQYF

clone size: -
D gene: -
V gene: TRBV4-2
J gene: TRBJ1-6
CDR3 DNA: TGTGCCAGCAACCTCAATGCGGAAGGGAATTCACCCCTCCACTTT
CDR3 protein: CASNLNAEGNSPLHF

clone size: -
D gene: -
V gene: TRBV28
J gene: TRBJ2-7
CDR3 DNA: TGTGCCAGCAGCCATACGGCAGGGGTGGTAGCGAAGTACGAGCAGTACTTC
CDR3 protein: CASSHTAGVVAKYEQYF

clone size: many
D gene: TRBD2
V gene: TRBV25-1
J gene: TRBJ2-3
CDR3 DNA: TGTGCCACCGGACTAGCGGGAGCAGATACGCAGTATTTT
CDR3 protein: CATGLAGADTQYF

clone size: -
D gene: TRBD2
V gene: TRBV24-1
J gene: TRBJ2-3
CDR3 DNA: TGTGCCACCAGTGATTCGCGACTGGCGGGAGGGTTGGATACGCAGTATTTT
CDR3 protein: CATSDSRLAGGLDTQYF

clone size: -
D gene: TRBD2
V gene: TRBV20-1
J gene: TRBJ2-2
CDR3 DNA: TGCAGTGCTCCCGGACTAGCGCCGAACACCGGGGAGCTGTTTTTT
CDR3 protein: CSAPGLAPNTGELFF

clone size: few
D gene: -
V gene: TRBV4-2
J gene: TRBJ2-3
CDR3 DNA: TGTGCCAGCAGCCCAAACAGCCTAGCGAACAAACTCACAGATACGCAGTATTTT
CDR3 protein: CASSPNSLANKLTDTQYF

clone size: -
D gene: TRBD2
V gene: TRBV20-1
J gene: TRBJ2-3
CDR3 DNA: TGCAGTGCGGGAATAGCGGGGGGGCTGAAAGATACGCAGTATTTT
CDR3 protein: CSAGIAGGLKDTQYF

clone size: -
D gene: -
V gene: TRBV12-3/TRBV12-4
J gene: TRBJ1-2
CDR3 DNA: TGTGCCAGCAGGGGGGTGGGCTATGGCTACACCTTC
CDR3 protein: CASRGVGYGYTF

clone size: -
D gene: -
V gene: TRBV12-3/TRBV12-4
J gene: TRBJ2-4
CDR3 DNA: TGTGCCAGCAGCCCCGCCGGGACCGATGCCAAAAACATTCAGTACTTC
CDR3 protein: CASSPAGTDAKNIQYF

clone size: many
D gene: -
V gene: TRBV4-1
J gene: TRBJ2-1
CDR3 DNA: TGCGCCAGCAGCCAAGAAAGAGTTCGGTTCTTC
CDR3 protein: CASSQERVRFF

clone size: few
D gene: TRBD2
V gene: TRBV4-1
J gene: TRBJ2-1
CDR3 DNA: TGCGCCAGCAGCCAAGATTCGGGTAGCGGGAGTGCCTCCTACAATGAGCAGTTCTTC
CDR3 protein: CASSQDSGSGSASYNEQFF

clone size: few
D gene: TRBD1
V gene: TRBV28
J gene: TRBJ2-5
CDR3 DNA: TGTGCCAGCAGTTTATGGACAGGGAGAAGGAAGACCCAGTACTTC
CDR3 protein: CASSLWTGRRKTQYF

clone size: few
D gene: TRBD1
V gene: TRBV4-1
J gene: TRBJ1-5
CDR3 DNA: TGCGCCAGCAGCCAAGGACAGGGCAGGCAGCCCCAGCATTTT
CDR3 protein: CASSQGQGRQPQHF

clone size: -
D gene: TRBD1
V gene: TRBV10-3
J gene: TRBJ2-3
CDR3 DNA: TGTGCCATCAGTCCAAGACAGGGATGGACAGATACGCAGTATTTT
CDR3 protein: CAISPRQGWTDTQYF

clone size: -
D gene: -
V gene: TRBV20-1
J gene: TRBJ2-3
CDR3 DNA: TGCAGTGCTAGAGTTGGGCCCTCGGGCACAGATACGCAGTATTTT
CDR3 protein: CSARVGPSGTDTQYF

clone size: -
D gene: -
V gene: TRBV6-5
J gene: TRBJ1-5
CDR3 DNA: TGTGCCAGCTCAGTCAGGGAGGATCAGCCCCAGCATTTT
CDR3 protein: CASSVREDQPQHF

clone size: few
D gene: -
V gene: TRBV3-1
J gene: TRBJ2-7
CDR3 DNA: TGTGCCAGCAGCCCTCGGCTAGCGACCCACGAGCAGTACTTC
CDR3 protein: CASSPRLATHEQYF

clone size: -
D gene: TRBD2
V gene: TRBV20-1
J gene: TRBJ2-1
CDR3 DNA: TGCAGTGCTAGACGGCGGGGGTACAATGAGCAGTTCTTC
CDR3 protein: CSARRRGYNEQFF

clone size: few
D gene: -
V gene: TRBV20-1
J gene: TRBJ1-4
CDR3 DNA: TGCAGCGAAAGCAGGGAGAAAAAGGAAAAACTGTTTTTT
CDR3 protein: CSESREKKEKLFF

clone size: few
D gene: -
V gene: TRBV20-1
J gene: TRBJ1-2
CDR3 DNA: TGCAGTGCTATCTCCTATGGCTACACCTTC
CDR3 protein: CSAISYGYTF

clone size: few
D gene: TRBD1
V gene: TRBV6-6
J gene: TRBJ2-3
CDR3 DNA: TGTGCCAGCAGTTACGGGACAGGGTTCACAGATACGCAGTATTTT
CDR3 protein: CASSYGTGFTDTQYF

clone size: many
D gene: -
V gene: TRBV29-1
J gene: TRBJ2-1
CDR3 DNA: TGCAGCGTTGTTGCGCCGAGCTCCTACAATGAGCAGTTCTTC
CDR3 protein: CSVVAPSSYNEQFF

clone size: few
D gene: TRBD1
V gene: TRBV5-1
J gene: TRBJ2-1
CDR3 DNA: TGCGCCAGCAGCTTGGCCGGCGGGACAGGGTCCAATGAGCAGTTCTTC
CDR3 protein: CASSLAGGTGSNEQFF

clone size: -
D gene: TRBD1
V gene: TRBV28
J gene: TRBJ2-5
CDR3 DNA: TGTGCCAGCAGTTTGGGACAGGGAGCGGAGTACTTC
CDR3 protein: CASSLGQGAEYF